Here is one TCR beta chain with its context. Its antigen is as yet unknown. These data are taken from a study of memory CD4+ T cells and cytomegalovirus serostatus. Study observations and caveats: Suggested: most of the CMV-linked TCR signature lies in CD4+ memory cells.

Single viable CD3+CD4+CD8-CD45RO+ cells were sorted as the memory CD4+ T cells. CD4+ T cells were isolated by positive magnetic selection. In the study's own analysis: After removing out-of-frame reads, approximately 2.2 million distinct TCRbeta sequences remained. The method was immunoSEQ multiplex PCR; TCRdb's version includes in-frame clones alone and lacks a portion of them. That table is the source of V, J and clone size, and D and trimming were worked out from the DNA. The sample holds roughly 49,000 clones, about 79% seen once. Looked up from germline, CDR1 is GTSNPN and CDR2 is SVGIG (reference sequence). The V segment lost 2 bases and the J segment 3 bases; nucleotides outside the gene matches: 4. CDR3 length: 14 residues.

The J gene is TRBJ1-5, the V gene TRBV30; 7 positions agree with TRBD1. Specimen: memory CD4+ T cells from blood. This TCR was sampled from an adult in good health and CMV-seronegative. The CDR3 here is CAWSRTGNNQPQHF. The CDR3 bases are TGTGCCTGGAGTCGGACAGGCAACAATCAGCCCCAGCATTTT.